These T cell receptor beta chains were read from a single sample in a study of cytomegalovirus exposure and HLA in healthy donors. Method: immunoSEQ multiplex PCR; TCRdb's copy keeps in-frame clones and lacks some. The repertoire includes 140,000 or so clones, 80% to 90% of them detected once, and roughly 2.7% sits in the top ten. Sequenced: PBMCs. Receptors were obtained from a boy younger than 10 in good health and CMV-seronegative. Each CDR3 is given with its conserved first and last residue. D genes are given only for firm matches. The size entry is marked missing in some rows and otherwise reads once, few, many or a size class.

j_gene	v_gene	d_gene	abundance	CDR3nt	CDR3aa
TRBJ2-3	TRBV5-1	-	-	TGCGCCAGCAGCTTGGAGCGGGCCAGCACAGATACGCAGTATTTT	CASSLERASTDTQYF
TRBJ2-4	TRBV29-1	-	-	TGCAGCGTTGAAGACGGCGGCCGAAGGGCCAAAAACATTCAGTACTTC	CSVEDGGRRAKNIQYF
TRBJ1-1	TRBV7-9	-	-	TGTGCCAGCAGCTTAGAGGGGGGGGGCACTGAAGCTTTCTTT	CASSLEGGGTEAFF
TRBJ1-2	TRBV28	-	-	TGTGCCAGCAGTTTTCCGTCGGGAAGTTTCTATGGCTACACCTTC	CASSFPSGSFYGYTF
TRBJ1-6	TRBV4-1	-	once	TGCGCCAGCAGCCAAGTCGGGACCTATAATTCACCCCTCCACTTT	CASSQVGTYNSPLHF
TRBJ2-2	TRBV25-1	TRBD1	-	TGTGCCAGCAGTGGAGACAGGGAAACCGGGGAGCTGTTTTTT	CASSGDRETGELFF
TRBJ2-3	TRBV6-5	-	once	TGTGCCAGCAGCCCGTGGGCTAGCACAGATACGCAGTATTTT	CASSPWASTDTQYF
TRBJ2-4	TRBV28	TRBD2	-	TGTGCCAGCAGCGAGACTAGCGGGAGGGCCAAAAACATTCAGTACTTC	CASSETSGRAKNIQYF
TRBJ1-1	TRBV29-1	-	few	TGCAGCGTCCCCCTAGGTGGAAGAACTGAAGCTTTCTTT	CSVPLGGRTEAFF
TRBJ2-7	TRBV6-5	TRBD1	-	TGTGCCAGCAGACTATCCGGGACAGGGGGATACGAGCAGTACTTC	CASRLSGTGGYEQYF
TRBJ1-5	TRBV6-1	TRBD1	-	TGTGCCAGCAGGGCGGACAGGGTCGGCAATCAGCCCCAGCATTTT	CASRADRVGNQPQHF
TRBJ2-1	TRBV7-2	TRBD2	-	TGTGCCAGCAGCCTAAGGGACGGGAGGTACTACAATGAGCAGTTCTTC	CASSLRDGRYYNEQFF
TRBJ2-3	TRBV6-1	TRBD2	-	TGTGCCAGCACACTAGCGGGGGGCGTATTAGATACGCAGTATTTT	CASTLAGGVLDTQYF
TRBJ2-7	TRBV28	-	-	TGTGCCAGCAGTTTAGAGACCAGGGGATCCTACGAGCAGTACTTC	CASSLETRGSYEQYF
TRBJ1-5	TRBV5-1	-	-	TGCGCCAGCAGCTCGGGTGGGTTTAATCAGCCCCAGCATTTT	CASSSGGFNQPQHF
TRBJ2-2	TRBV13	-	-	TGTGCCAGCAGCTCCTCATCTAGCAGCCGGGAGCTGTTTTTT	CASSSSSSSRELFF
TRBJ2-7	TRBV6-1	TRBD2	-	TGTGCCAGCAGTGACAGGACTAGCGTCTACGAGCAGTACTTC	CASSDRTSVYEQYF